Listed below are T cell receptor beta chains from one sample, sequenced in a study of cytomegalovirus exposure and HLA in healthy donors. Clones were sequenced by immunoSEQ multiplex PCR, and TCRdb holds only the in-frame ones, with some missing. The repertoire holds 140,000 to 150,000 clones, with about 84% as singletons. What was sequenced was PBMCs. Receptors were obtained from a woman aged 18 to 35 in good health and CMV-seropositive. The CDR3 runs from the conserved cysteine through the conserved F or W. Each record gives: J gene, V gene, CDR3 protein.

j_gene: TRBJ2-7
v_gene: TRBV9
CDR3aa: CASSVAISGGYEQYF

j_gene: TRBJ1-2
v_gene: TRBV4-2
CDR3aa: CASSQEGTGGIYGYTF

j_gene: TRBJ1-1
v_gene: TRBV5-4
CDR3aa: CASSSMPGTPNTEAFF

j_gene: TRBJ1-2
v_gene: TRBV29-1
CDR3aa: CSVDGTGGFDGYTF

j_gene: TRBJ1-4
v_gene: TRBV19
CDR3aa: CASLERGTGSYEKLFF

j_gene: TRBJ2-5
v_gene: TRBV30
CDR3aa: CAWSRLAGGQETQYF

j_gene: TRBJ1-2
v_gene: TRBV30
CDR3aa: CAWTRLGGYTF

j_gene: TRBJ1-1
v_gene: TRBV2
CDR3aa: CASSDTFGQGNTEAFF

j_gene: TRBJ2-2
v_gene: TRBV5-4
CDR3aa: CASSSRSLLTGELFF

j_gene: TRBJ2-7
v_gene: TRBV15
CDR3aa: CATSRDRGEQYF

j_gene: TRBJ1-5
v_gene: TRBV29-1
CDR3aa: CSVSLTGDQPQHF

j_gene: TRBJ2-7
v_gene: TRBV27
CDR3aa: CASSTAGYEQYF

j_gene: TRBJ2-2
v_gene: TRBV10-1
CDR3aa: CASRGQGATGELFF

j_gene: TRBJ1-6
v_gene: TRBV6-5
CDR3aa: CASSATGNSPLHF

j_gene: TRBJ2-7
v_gene: TRBV30
CDR3aa: CAWSRDSNSYEQYF

j_gene: TRBJ1-6
v_gene: TRBV27
CDR3aa: CASSLRDRANSPLHF

j_gene: TRBJ2-1
v_gene: TRBV7-9
CDR3aa: CASSLLVGLANEQFF

j_gene: TRBJ1-1
v_gene: TRBV6-5
CDR3aa: CAGRDRTLRNTEAFF

j_gene: TRBJ2-7
v_gene: TRBV29-1
CDR3aa: CSARQATYEQYF

j_gene: TRBJ1-1
v_gene: TRBV9
CDR3aa: CASSVRTGGDWTEAFF

j_gene: TRBJ1-5
v_gene: TRBV16
CDR3aa: CASSQSGGFNQPQHF

j_gene: TRBJ2-7
v_gene: TRBV5-1
CDR3aa: CASSFSGRGSYEQYF

j_gene: TRBJ1-2
v_gene: TRBV5-1
CDR3aa: CASSAGQSSYGYTF

j_gene: TRBJ2-7
v_gene: TRBV19
CDR3aa: CASSIGGTASFEQYF

j_gene: TRBJ2-2
v_gene: TRBV4-1
CDR3aa: CASSQDRRRGGGTGELFF

j_gene: TRBJ1-5
v_gene: TRBV30
CDR3aa: CAWSVTGRGENQPQHF

j_gene: TRBJ2-7
v_gene: TRBV6-5
CDR3aa: CASSGRGEGEQYF

j_gene: TRBJ1-1
v_gene: TRBV30
CDR3aa: CAWSWDSLNTEAFF

j_gene: TRBJ2-5
v_gene: TRBV18
CDR3aa: CASSPRRDHETQYF

j_gene: TRBJ2-5
v_gene: TRBV5-8
CDR3aa: CASSLILAGDGGETQYF

j_gene: TRBJ1-5
v_gene: TRBV7-8
CDR3aa: CASSIDRVFSNQPQHF

j_gene: TRBJ1-4
v_gene: TRBV15
CDR3aa: CATSRGDFPKLFF

j_gene: TRBJ1-1
v_gene: TRBV10-3
CDR3aa: CAISEWQVDMNTEAFF

j_gene: TRBJ1-5
v_gene: TRBV7-9
CDR3aa: CASSLRTGPNQPQHF

j_gene: TRBJ1-2
v_gene: TRBV18
CDR3aa: CASSPPTRDGYTF

j_gene: TRBJ1-1
v_gene: TRBV7-9
CDR3aa: CASSPTRDFGEAFF

j_gene: TRBJ2-7
v_gene: TRBV5-1
CDR3aa: CASTPDRFLVEQYF

j_gene: TRBJ2-1
v_gene: TRBV18
CDR3aa: CASSPGSNQEQFF

j_gene: TRBJ1-2
v_gene: TRBV5-1
CDR3aa: CASSNRAYGYTF

j_gene: TRBJ1-3
v_gene: TRBV19
CDR3aa: CASRTAAQVFGNTIYF

j_gene: TRBJ2-6
v_gene: TRBV19
CDR3aa: CASNEGQGTGANVLTF